One sample yielded the 3 T cell receptor beta chains listed below, sequenced in a study. Tregs were sorted as CD4+CD25+CD127-/low cells. A single record per CDR3 protein comes from TCRdb applying MiXCR to the 5' RACE reads. Among about 40,000 distinct CDR3 sequences, around a fifth were seen once, and the ten largest hold about 4.5%. Sequencing used Tregs sorted from a lymph node. These receptors all come from a female donor with breast cancer.

Remarks on this clonotype: The CDR3 does not close with the conserved phenylalanine or tryptophan, likely indicating a read error. The chain combines TRBV28 with TRBJ1-1; D might be TRBD1 (5 bases). Trimming pared 6 bases from V and 7 bases from J, leaving 21 bases between. The CDR3 totals 15 residues. Germline V gene sequence: CDR1 MDHEN, CDR2 SYDVKM. The chain's CDR3 is CASSLRGVGTNEAFL. Here the CDR3 DNA reads TGTGCCAGCAGCCTACGGGGGGTCGGGACTAATGAAGCTTTCCTT.

About this clonotype itself: Lacking the conserved final phenylalanine or tryptophan, this CDR3 likely reflects a read error. The chain combines TRBV9 with TRBJ1-1; no clear D. The CDR3 is 14 residues long. The germline gives CDR1 SGDLS, CDR2 YYNGEE. Trimming took off 0 bases at V and 1 base at J, with 7 bases between the two ends. Here the CDR3 reads CASSVGQWNTEAFL. CDR3 sequence (DNA): TGTGCCAGCAGCGTAGGACAATGGAACACTGAAGCTTTCCTT.

As regards this clonotype: A much larger clone lies one base from this, so it may be a read error. V usage is TRBV9 and J usage is TRBJ1-1; D not resolved. CDR3 size: 14 residues. The V gene's germline CDR1 is SGDLS and CDR2 YYNGEE. CDR3: CASSVGGPTEEACF. As DNA, the CDR3 is TGTGCCAGCAGCGTAGGAGGACCGACGGAGGAAGCTTGCTTT.